This TCR beta chain was found in a study of PD-L1 blockade in urothelial cancer. Study as a whole: At 6 weeks and at 3 weeks (second dose) after treatment start, blood was analyzed. The median number of T cells present in blood samples was around 150,000.

Regarding this clone: Its antigen remains unidentified.

Pretreatment sampling and on-treatment sampling together yielded between 1 and 8 samples for each patient. Broader study findings: Patients with below-median pretreatment blood clonality survived longer.

Profiling relied on immunoSEQ multiplex PCR, and the TCRdb table lists in-frame clones only, not all of them. The top ten clones hold roughly 4% of a sample with roughly 60,000 clones, around 80% of them seen once. The clonotype comes from a man aged 65 to 85 with urothelial cancer. Sample: PBMCs, taken around atezolizumab (anti-PD-L1) treatment.

CDR3 bases: TGTGCCAGCAGCCCGGATCTAGGGGCAGATACGCAGTATTTT. It encodes CASSPDLGADTQYF. V usage is TRBV2 and J usage is TRBJ2-3, with a tentative D call TRBD1 (5 bases). CDR3 length equals 14 residues. Trimming shortened V by 6 bases and J by 4 bases, and 14 bases separated the two germline ends. The V gene's germline CDR1 is SNHLY and CDR2 FYNNEI.